The present TCR beta chain was sequenced within a study of T cells in Graves' hyperthyroidism and ophthalmopathy. Authors of the study amplified TCR beta CDR3 regions from RNA transcripts. When the TCR CDR3 underwent first-round RT-PCR, the HTBI primer set was used. MiXCR was run by TCRdb on the multiplex PCR reads, yielding one entry per CDR3 protein. The sample yields 500,000 or so distinct CDR3 sequences, roughly 15% seen once. Using less than 12 ml of fresh peripheral blood, PBMCs were prepared. This clonotype was observed many times. The ends were cut back, 3 bases at V and 6 bases at J, with 12 bases in the middle. This CDR3 spans 14 amino acids. Germline V gives CDR1 SGHNT, CDR2 YENEEA.

Sequencing used blood. The gene calls are TRBV11-3 and TRBJ2-1; D may be TRBD2 (6 bases). The TCR originated in a woman in her late teens or twenties with Graves' ophthalmopathy. The CDR3 is CASSLEGLTNEQFF. The CDR3 DNA reads TGTGCCAGCAGCTTGGAGGGACTTACCAATGAGCAGTTCTTC.